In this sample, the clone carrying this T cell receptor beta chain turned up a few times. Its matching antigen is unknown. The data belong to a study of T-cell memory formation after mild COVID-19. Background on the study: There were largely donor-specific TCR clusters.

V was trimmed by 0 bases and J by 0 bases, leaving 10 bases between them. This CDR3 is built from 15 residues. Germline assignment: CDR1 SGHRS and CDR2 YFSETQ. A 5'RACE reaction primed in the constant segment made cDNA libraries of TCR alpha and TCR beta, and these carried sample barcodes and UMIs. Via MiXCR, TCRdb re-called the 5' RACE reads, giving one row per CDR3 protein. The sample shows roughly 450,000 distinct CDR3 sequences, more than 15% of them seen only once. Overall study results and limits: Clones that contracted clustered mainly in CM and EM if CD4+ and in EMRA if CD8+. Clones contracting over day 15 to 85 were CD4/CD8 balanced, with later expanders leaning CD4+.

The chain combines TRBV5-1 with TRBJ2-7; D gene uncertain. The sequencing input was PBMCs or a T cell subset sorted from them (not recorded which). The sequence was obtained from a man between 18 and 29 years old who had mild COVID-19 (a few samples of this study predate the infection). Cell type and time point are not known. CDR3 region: CASSLGPLSSYEQYV. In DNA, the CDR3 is TGCGCCAGCAGCTTGGGGCCCTTAAGCTCCTACGAGCAGTACGTC.